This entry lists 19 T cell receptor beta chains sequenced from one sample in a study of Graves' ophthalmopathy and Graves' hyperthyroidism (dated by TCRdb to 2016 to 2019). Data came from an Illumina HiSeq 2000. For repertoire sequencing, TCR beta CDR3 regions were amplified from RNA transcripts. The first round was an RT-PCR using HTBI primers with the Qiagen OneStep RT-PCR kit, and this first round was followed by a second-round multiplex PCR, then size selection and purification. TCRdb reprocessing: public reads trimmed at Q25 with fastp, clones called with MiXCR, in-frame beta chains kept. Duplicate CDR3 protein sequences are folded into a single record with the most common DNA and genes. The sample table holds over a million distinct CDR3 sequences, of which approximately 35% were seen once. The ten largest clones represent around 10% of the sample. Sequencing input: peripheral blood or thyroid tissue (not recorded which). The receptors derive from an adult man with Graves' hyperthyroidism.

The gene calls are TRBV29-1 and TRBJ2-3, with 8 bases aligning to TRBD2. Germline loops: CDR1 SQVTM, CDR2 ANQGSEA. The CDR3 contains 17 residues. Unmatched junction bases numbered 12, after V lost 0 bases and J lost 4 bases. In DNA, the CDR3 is TGCAGCGTTGAAGATTGGCGGGAGGTTTCTGGGGCAGATACGCAGTATTTT. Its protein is CSVEDWREVSGADTQYF.

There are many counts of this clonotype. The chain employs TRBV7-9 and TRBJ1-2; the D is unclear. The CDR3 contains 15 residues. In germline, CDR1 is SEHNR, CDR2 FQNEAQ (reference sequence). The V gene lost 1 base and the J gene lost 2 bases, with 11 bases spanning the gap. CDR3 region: CASSLVAITNYGYTF. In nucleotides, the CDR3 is TGTGCCAGCAGCTTAGTCGCGATTACAAACTATGGCTACACCTTC.

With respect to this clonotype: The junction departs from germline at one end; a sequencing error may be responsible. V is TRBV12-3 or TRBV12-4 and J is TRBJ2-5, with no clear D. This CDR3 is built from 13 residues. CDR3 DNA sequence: TGTGCCAGCAGTTTAGGGCTAGAAGAGGCCCAGTACTTC. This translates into CASSLGLEEAQYF.

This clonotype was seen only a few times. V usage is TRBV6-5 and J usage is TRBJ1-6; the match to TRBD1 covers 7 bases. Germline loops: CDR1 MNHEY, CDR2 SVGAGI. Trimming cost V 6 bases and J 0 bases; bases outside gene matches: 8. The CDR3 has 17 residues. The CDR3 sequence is CASSRTGRSSYNSPLHF. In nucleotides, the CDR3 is TGTGCCAGCAGCCGGACAGGCAGGAGCTCCTATAATTCACCCCTCCACTTT.

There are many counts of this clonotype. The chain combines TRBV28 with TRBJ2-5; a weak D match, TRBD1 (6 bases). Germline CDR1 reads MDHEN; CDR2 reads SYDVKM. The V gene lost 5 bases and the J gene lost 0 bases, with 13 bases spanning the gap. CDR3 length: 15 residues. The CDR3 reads CASSPRTAYQETQYF. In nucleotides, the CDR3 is TGTGCCAGCAGTCCCAGGACAGCGTACCAAGAGACCCAGTACTTC.

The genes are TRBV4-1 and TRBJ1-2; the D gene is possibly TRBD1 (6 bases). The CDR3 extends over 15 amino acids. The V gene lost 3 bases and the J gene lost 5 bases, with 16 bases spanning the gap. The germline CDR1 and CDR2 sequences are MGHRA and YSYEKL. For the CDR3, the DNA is TGCGCCAGCAGCCACCCAGGGGACGGAAATTATGGCTACACCTTC. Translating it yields CASSHPGDGNYGYTF.

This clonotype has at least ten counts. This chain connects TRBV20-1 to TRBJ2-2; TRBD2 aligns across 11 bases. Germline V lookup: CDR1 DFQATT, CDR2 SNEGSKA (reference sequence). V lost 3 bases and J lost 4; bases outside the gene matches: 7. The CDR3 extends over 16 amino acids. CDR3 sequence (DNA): TGCAGTGCTAGCCCCGCTAGCGGGAGGATCACCGGGGAGCTGTTTTTT. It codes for CSASPASGRITGELFF.

The CDR3 reads CASSFIGQESHEQYF. CDR3 DNA: TGTGCCAGCAGTTTTATCGGACAGGAGTCCCACGAGCAGTACTTC. The chain is built from TRBV28 and TRBJ2-7, with 7 bases that match TRBD1. CDR1 is MDHEN, CDR2 SYDVKM, per germline. Trimming cost V 3 bases and J 5 bases; bases outside gene matches: 10. CDR3 size: 15 residues.

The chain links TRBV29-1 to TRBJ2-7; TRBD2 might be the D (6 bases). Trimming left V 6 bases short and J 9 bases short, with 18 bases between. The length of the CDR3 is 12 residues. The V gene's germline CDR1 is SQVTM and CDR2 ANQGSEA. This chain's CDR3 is CSVEVLANGQYF. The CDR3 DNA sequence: TGCAGCGTAGAGGTACTAGCTAACGGGCAGTACTTC.

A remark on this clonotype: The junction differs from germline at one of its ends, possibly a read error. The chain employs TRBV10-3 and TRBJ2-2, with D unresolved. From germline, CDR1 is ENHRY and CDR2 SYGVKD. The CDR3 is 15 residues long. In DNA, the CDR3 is TGTGCCAGCAGTTCCACGGCCATCTTGGCCGGGGAGCTGTTTTTT. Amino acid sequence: CASSSTAILAGELFF.

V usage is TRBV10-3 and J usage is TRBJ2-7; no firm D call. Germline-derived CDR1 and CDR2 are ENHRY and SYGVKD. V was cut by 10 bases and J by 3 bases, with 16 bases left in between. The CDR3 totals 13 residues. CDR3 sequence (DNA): TGTGCCAGCAGCTTCGGCCTTTACTACGAGCAGTACTTC. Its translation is CASSFGLYYEQYF.

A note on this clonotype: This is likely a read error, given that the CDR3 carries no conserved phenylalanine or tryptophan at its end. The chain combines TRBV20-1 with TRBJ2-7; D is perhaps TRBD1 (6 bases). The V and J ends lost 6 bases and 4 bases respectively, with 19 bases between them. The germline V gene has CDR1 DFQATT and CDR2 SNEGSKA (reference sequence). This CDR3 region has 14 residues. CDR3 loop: CSARETGRAYEQYL. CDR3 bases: TGCAGTGCCCGAGAGACAGGCCGAGCTTACGAGCAGTACCTC.

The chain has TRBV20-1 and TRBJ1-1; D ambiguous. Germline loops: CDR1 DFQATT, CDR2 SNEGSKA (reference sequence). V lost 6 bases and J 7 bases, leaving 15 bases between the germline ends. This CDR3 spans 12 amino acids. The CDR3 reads CSAPRSGYEAFF. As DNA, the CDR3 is TGCAGTGCCCCTCGTTCGGGATATGAAGCTTTCTTT.

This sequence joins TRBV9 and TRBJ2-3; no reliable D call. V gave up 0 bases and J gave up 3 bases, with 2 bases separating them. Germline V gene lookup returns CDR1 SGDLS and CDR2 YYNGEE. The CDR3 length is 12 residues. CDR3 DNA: TGTGCCAGCAGCGTAGTGACAGATACGCAGTATTTT. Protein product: CASSVVTDTQYF.

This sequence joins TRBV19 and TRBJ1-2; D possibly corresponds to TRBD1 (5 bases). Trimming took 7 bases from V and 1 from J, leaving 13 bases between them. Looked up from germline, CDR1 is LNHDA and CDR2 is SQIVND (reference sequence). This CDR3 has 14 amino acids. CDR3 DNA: TGTGCCAGTAACGACAGCTGGGGTAACTATGGCTACACCTTC. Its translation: CASNDSWGNYGYTF.

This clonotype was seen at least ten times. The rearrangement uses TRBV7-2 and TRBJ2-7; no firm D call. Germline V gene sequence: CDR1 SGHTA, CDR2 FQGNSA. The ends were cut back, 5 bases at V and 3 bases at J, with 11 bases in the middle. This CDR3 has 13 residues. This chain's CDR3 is CASSRWTDYEQYF. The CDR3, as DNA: TGTGCCAGCAGCCGATGGACGGACTACGAGCAGTACTTC.

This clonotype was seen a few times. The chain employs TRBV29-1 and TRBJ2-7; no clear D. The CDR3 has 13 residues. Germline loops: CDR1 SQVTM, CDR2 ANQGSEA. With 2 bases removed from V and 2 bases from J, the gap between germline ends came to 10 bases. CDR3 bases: TGCAGCGTTGAAAAAACAGAGACCTACGAGCAGTACTTC. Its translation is CSVEKTETYEQYF.

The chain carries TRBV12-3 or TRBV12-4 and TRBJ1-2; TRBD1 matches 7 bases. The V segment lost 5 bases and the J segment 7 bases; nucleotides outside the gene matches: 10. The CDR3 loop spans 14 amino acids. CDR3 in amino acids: CASSPLDRAAGYTF. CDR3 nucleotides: TGTGCCAGCAGTCCCCTAGACAGGGCCGCTGGCTACACCTTC.

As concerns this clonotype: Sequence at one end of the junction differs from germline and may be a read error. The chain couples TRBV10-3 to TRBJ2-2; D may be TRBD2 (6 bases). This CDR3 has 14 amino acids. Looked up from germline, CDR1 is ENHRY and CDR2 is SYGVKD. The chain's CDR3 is CASSAGTETGELFF. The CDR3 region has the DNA TGTGCCAGCAGTGCCGGGACTGAGACCGGGGAGCTGTTTTTT.